The rows below give T cell receptor beta chains drawn from one sample of a study of T-cell reconstitution after alpha-beta-depleted transplantation in children. TCRdb independently ran MiXCR on the PCR reads; one entry per CDR3 protein. The table records around 450,000 distinct CDR3 sequences, roughly 44% of them present only once. Source: PBMCs, taken before TCRalphabeta/CD19-depleted stem cell transplant. The receptors originated from a girl between 2 and 10 years old with aplastic anemia, due to receive a stem cell transplant. Both conserved end residues are part of each CDR3. Each record gives: clone size, D gene, V gene, J gene, CDR3 DNA, CDR3 protein. D genes are given only for firm matches. Some rows have no size entry. The others give once, few or many, or a class for an expanded clone.

abundance: NA
d_gene: NA
v_gene: TRBV13
j_gene: TRBJ2-7
CDR3nt: TGTGCCAGCAGCTTAGGTCTCGAGGGGCCGCACTCTGCCGAGCAGTACTTC
CDR3aa: CASSLGLEGPHSAEQYF

abundance: NA
d_gene: NA
v_gene: TRBV4-2
j_gene: TRBJ1-1
CDR3nt: TGTGCCAGCAGCCGGGATTCCAGCACTGAAGCTTTCTTT
CDR3aa: CASSRDSSTEAFF

abundance: NA
d_gene: TRBD2
v_gene: TRBV27
j_gene: TRBJ2-1
CDR3nt: TGTGCCAGCAGTCGAGCGGGGGGCTACTCCTACAATGAGCAGTTCTTC
CDR3aa: CASSRAGGYSYNEQFF

abundance: NA
d_gene: NA
v_gene: TRBV5-1
j_gene: TRBJ1-4
CDR3nt: TGCGCCAGCAGCTATGGGAATGGTAATGAAAAACTGTTTTTT
CDR3aa: CASSYGNGNEKLFF

abundance: NA
d_gene: NA
v_gene: TRBV7-2
j_gene: TRBJ1-2
CDR3nt: TGTGCCAGCAGCTTGGGAAGGGGCAACTATGGCTACACCTTC
CDR3aa: CASSLGRGNYGYTF

abundance: few
d_gene: NA
v_gene: TRBV5-5
j_gene: TRBJ2-6
CDR3nt: TGTGCCAGCAGCTTGGCGGGGGGCGGTGGGGCCAACGTCCTGACTTTC
CDR3aa: CASSLAGGGGANVLTF

abundance: once
d_gene: NA
v_gene: TRBV5-1
j_gene: TRBJ2-3
CDR3nt: TGCGCCAGCAAAGGGGGAGACACAGATACGCAGTATTTT
CDR3aa: CASKGGDTDTQYF

abundance: many
d_gene: TRBD1
v_gene: TRBV5-5
j_gene: TRBJ1-4
CDR3nt: TGTGCCAGCAGACGACAGGGCTGGGAAAAACTGTTTTTT
CDR3aa: CASRRQGWEKLFF

abundance: NA
d_gene: TRBD2
v_gene: TRBV30
j_gene: TRBJ2-1
CDR3nt: TGTGCCTGGAAACTAGCGGGATACTACCCGGAGCAGTTCTTC
CDR3aa: CAWKLAGYYPEQFF

abundance: NA
d_gene: NA
v_gene: TRBV10-3
j_gene: TRBJ2-5
CDR3nt: TGTGCCATCAGTGCTGGACAGCAGTCGATAAAGACCCAGTACTTC
CDR3aa: CAISAGQQSIKTQYF

abundance: NA
d_gene: NA
v_gene: TRBV12-3/TRBV12-4
j_gene: TRBJ2-1
CDR3nt: TGTGCCAGCAGTCCTGGAAAGGGGTCCTACAATGAGCAGTTCTTC
CDR3aa: CASSPGKGSYNEQFF

abundance: many
d_gene: NA
v_gene: TRBV3-1
j_gene: TRBJ2-1
CDR3nt: TGTGCCAGCAGCCAAGGTCCCGGGACTTCGAATGAGCAGTTCTTC
CDR3aa: CASSQGPGTSNEQFF

abundance: NA
d_gene: TRBD2
v_gene: TRBV5-1
j_gene: TRBJ2-7
CDR3nt: TGCGCCAGCAGCTTGGTCCTAGCGGGAGTAGTATACGAGCAGTACTTC
CDR3aa: CASSLVLAGVVYEQYF

abundance: NA
d_gene: NA
v_gene: TRBV15
j_gene: TRBJ2-3
CDR3nt: TGTGCCACCAGGACTAGTCGTAGCACAGATACGCAGTATTTT
CDR3aa: CATRTSRSTDTQYF

abundance: NA
d_gene: NA
v_gene: TRBV6-5
j_gene: TRBJ1-4
CDR3nt: TGTGCCAGCAGTTACCGACAGGCCGGAAATGAAAAACTGTTTTTT
CDR3aa: CASSYRQAGNEKLFF

abundance: many
d_gene: NA
v_gene: TRBV6-5
j_gene: TRBJ2-3
CDR3nt: TGTGCCAGCCGCGGGGAAGGGGTCGCAGATACGCAGTATTTT
CDR3aa: CASRGEGVADTQYF

abundance: once
d_gene: NA
v_gene: TRBV4-2
j_gene: TRBJ2-1
CDR3nt: TGTGCCAGCAGCCAAGTCCAGGGGGGCAATGAGCAGTTCTTC
CDR3aa: CASSQVQGGNEQFF

abundance: NA
d_gene: TRBD1
v_gene: TRBV29-1
j_gene: TRBJ2-3
CDR3nt: TGCAGCGTTGAGGTGACAGGGACAGATACGCAGTATTTT
CDR3aa: CSVEVTGTDTQYF

abundance: many
d_gene: TRBD1
v_gene: TRBV29-1
j_gene: TRBJ1-2
CDR3nt: TGCAGCGTCTCACTCCCCGAACAGACAGGGGGGGATGGCTACACCTTC
CDR3aa: CSVSLPEQTGGDGYTF

abundance: NA
d_gene: TRBD2
v_gene: TRBV29-1
j_gene: TRBJ2-1
CDR3nt: TGCAGCCGGACTAGCGGGGGAATCAATGAGCAGTTCTTC
CDR3aa: CSRTSGGINEQFF

abundance: many
d_gene: NA
v_gene: TRBV7-2
j_gene: TRBJ2-7
CDR3nt: TGTGCCAGCAGCTTATCTAGCGTCTACGAGCAGTACTTC
CDR3aa: CASSLSSVYEQYF

abundance: once
d_gene: TRBD1
v_gene: TRBV20-1
j_gene: TRBJ1-1
CDR3nt: TGCAGTGCTAGAGATCCGCGCAGGGGGCGAACTGAAGCTTTCTTT
CDR3aa: CSARDPRRGRTEAFF

abundance: NA
d_gene: NA
v_gene: TRBV7-2
j_gene: TRBJ2-4
CDR3nt: TGTGCCAGCAGCTTAGCGAGCGTGGGAGAAAACATTCAGTACTTC
CDR3aa: CASSLASVGENIQYF

abundance: few
d_gene: NA
v_gene: TRBV20-1
j_gene: TRBJ2-5
CDR3nt: TGCAGTGGCCGTTGGGGGCACCAAGAGACCCAGTACTTC
CDR3aa: CSGRWGHQETQYF

abundance: NA
d_gene: TRBD1
v_gene: TRBV6-1
j_gene: TRBJ2-3
CDR3nt: TGTGCCAGCAGTCCCCTGAGGGGACAGGGTGGGAAAGATACGCAGTATTTT
CDR3aa: CASSPLRGQGGKDTQYF

abundance: NA
d_gene: NA
v_gene: TRBV28
j_gene: TRBJ2-5
CDR3nt: TGTGCCAGCAGTCCGTCTTTTATCAAGTACCAAGAGACCCAGTACTTC
CDR3aa: CASSPSFIKYQETQYF